Presented here are 17 T cell receptor beta chains from one specimen sequenced in a study of T cell responses to AZD1222 COVID-19 vaccine (dated by TCRdb to the early 2020s). The protocol used for the library was the immunoSEQ multiplex PCR assay. TCRdb's version of the immuneACCESS table is confined to in-frame rearrangements and falls short of the full clone set. An unresolved V gene accounts for under half of the shortfall where checked; the remainder is of unknown origin. The sample table holds about 140,000 clones, of which just under 95% were seen once. The ten biggest clones cover 5% of the sample. The meaning of the sample's time point label: baseline before first vaccination. The source material was peripheral blood, sampled on day 0 of AZD1222 vaccination. The receptors stem from an adult in good health.

V gene TRBV11-2 combines with J gene TRBJ1-1, with TRBD1 identical over 10 bases. The CDR3 length is 14 residues. V dropped 5 bases and J dropped 5; count of bases not matched to a gene: 5. Germline lookup yields CDR1 SGHAT and CDR2 FQNNGV. Here the CDR3 DNA reads TGTGCCAGCAGCAGAGACAGGGGGCTAACTGAAGCTTTCTTT. It yields the protein CASSRDRGLTEAFF.

The chain combines TRBV19 with TRBJ2-5; 9 nucleotides line up with TRBD2. V gave up 1 base and J gave up 1 base; unmatched junction bases: 10. Germline V gene sequence: CDR1 LNHDA, CDR2 SQIVND (reference sequence). This CDR3 is 18 amino acids long. The CDR3 region is CASSIVWGIAGAQETQYF. The CDR3 DNA follows: TGTGCCAGTAGTATAGTGTGGGGGATAGCGGGGGCCCAAGAGACCCAGTACTTC.

This chain uses TRBV4-2 with TRBJ1-2; TRBD1 might be the D (5 bases). The V end lost 4 bases, the J end lost 7 bases, and 19 bases lay between the germline ends. CDR1 and CDR2 (germline): LGHNA, YNFKEQ. This CDR3 is built from 15 residues. The CDR3 loop is CASSPSAMGEGGYTF. In nucleotides, the CDR3 is TGTGCCAGCAGCCCCTCCGCGATGGGGGAAGGTGGCTACACCTTC.

The chain carries TRBV4-1 and TRBJ1-2; no definite D call. Looked up from germline, CDR1 is MGHRA and CDR2 is YSYEKL. V lost 0 bases to trimming and J lost 2 bases, with 13 bases between them. The CDR3 is made up of 16 amino acids. This chain's CDR3 is CASSQEEGSLNYGYTF. CDR3 sequence (DNA): TGCGCCAGCAGCCAAGAGGAGGGCAGCCTGAACTATGGCTACACCTTC.

This chain connects TRBV2 to TRBJ1-6; 9 bases map to TRBD1. The CDR3 length is 15 residues. Germline loops: CDR1 SNHLY, CDR2 FYNNEI. V shed 4 bases, J shed 7 bases, and the junction held 5 bases outside the gene matches. The DNA of the CDR3 is TGTGCCAGCAGTGGGGACAGGGCGGGGAATTCACCCCTCCACTTT. This translates into CASSGDRAGNSPLHF.

The chain combines TRBV5-5 with TRBJ2-2, with D possibly being TRBD1 or TRBD2 (5 bases each). Trimming stripped 4 bases from V and 3 bases from J, with 13 bases between. Germline CDR1 and CDR2: SGHKS and YYEKEE (reference sequence). The CDR3 runs to 15 residues. The CDR3 sequence: CASSPGTHYTGELFF. The CDR3, as DNA: TGTGCCAGCAGCCCGGGGACCCATTACACCGGGGAGCTGTTTTTT. Complete variable domain (other parts from reference TRBV5-5 and TRBJ2-2): DAGVTQSPTHLIKTRGQQVTLRCSPISGHKSVSWYQQVLGQGPQFIFQYYEKEERGRGNFPDRFSARQFPNYSSELNVNALLLGDSALYLCASSPGTHYTGELFFGEGSRLTVL.

The J gene is TRBJ2-1, the V gene TRBV28; 7 bases align to TRBD2. In germline, CDR1 is MDHEN, CDR2 SYDVKM. This CDR3 has 17 amino acids. V was clipped by 3 bases and J by 0 bases; unmatched bases: 8. The DNA for the CDR3 is TGTGCCAGCAGTTTTATCTGGACTAGGGGCTCCTACAATGAGCAGTTCTTC. It translates to CASSFIWTRGSYNEQFF.

The chain uses TRBV29-1 and TRBJ2-2, with 10 bases lining up with TRBD2. V shed 1 base and J 0 bases; nucleotides not matched to a gene: 8. The CDR3 has 18 amino acids. Germline V gene data show CDR1 as SQVTM and CDR2 as ANQGSEA. The CDR3 nucleotides are TGCAGCGTTGAAGTCTTGGAGCGGGAGGGCGCGAACACCGGGGAGCTGTTTTTT. Its protein is CSVEVLEREGANTGELFF.

The genes are TRBV20-1 and TRBJ1-2, with D unclear. The CDR3 length is 11 residues. Trimming shortened V by 6 bases and J by 8 bases, and 13 bases separated the two germline ends. Germline values: CDR1 DFQATT, CDR2 SNEGSKA (reference sequence). CDR3 DNA: TGCAGTGCGAGGACGGCGTTGGGCTACACCTTC. Its translation: CSARTALGYTF.

V usage is TRBV7-9 and J usage is TRBJ1-1; D is unresolved. This CDR3 spans 13 amino acids. Per germline, CDR1 SEHNR and CDR2 FQNEAQ (reference sequence). Trimming shortened V by 2 bases and J by 0 bases, and 4 bases separated the two germline ends. CDR3 amino acids: CASSLMVNTEAFF. In DNA form, the CDR3 reads TGTGCCAGCAGCTTAATGGTGAACACTGAAGCTTTCTTT. The variable domain in full, with the rest retrieved from reference TRBV7-9 and TRBJ1-1, is DTGVSQNPRHKITKRGQNVTFRCDPISEHNRLYWYRQTLGQGPEFLTYFQNEAQLEKSRLLSDRFSAERPKGSFSTLEIQRTEQGDSAMYLCASSLMVNTEAFFGQGTRLTVV.

The chain joins TRBV5-4 to TRBJ2-3, with D hard to call. The CDR3 runs to 14 residues. CDR1 is SGHNT and CDR2 is YYREEE in the germline V gene (reference sequence). Trimming shortened V by 1 base and J by 0 bases, and 6 bases separated the two germline ends. CDR3 in amino acids: CASSLWGSTDTQYF. CDR3 coding DNA: TGTGCCAGCAGCTTGTGGGGAAGCACAGATACGCAGTATTTT.

The CDR3 coding sequence is TGTGCCAGCAGCGCTCGGGGGACCCAGTACTTC. Amino acid sequence: CASSARGTQYF. The gene calls are TRBV3-1 (or the pseudogene TRBV3-2) and TRBJ2-5; possibly TRBD2 for D (5 bases). The CDR3 length is 11 residues. V was shortened by 5 bases and J by 7 bases, with 8 bases between the two germline ends. Germline loops: CDR1 LGHDT, CDR2 YNNKEL (reference sequence).

V gene TRBV19 combines with J gene TRBJ2-1; tentative D call: TRBD2 (6 bases). V lost 5 bases to trimming and J lost 0 bases, with 11 bases between them. This CDR3 spans 15 amino acids. Germline CDR1 LNHDA, CDR2 SQIVND (reference sequence). CDR3 in amino acids: CASSEGRGSYNEQFF. The CDR3 DNA is TGTGCCAGTAGTGAAGGGCGGGGCTCCTACAATGAGCAGTTCTTC.

The sample holds one count of this clone. The V and J genes are TRBV5-4 and TRBJ1-6; tentatively, D is TRBD1 (6 bases). This CDR3 comprises 16 residues. Trimming pared 5 bases from V and 5 bases from J, leaving 17 bases between. Germline CDR1 and CDR2: SGHNT and YYREEE (reference sequence). CDR3 sequence: CASSKAGDPHNSPLHF. The CDR3 DNA reads as TGTGCCAGCAGTAAGGCAGGGGACCCCCATAATTCACCCCTCCACTTT.

This chain connects TRBV13 to TRBJ2-5; 7 nucleotides match TRBD1. The ends lost 3 bases at V and 5 bases at J; junction bases unmatched: 15. Germline CDR1 PRHDT, CDR2 FYEKMQ (reference sequence). The CDR3 is 17 amino acids. The CDR3 region has the DNA TGTGCCAGCAGCTTGGAAGGGTACAGGGGAAATGAGGAGACCCAGTACTTC. This gives the protein CASSLEGYRGNEETQYF. The full variable domain, its missing parts supplied by reference TRBV13 and TRBJ2-5, is AAGVIQSPRHLIKEKRETATLKCYPIPRHDTVYWYQQGPGQDPQFLISFYEKMQSDKGSIPDRFSAQQFSDYHSELNMSSLELGDSALYFCASSLEGYRGNEETQYFGPGTRLLVL.

The count of this clone is one. The V gene is TRBV5-1, the J gene TRBJ1-1, with 9 bases fitting TRBD1. Germline assignment: CDR1 SGHRS and CDR2 YFSETQ. V gave up 4 bases and J gave up 2 bases; unmatched junction bases: 9. The CDR3 is made up of 16 amino acids. The CDR3 is CASSPGPTGGNTEAFF. CDR3 in DNA: TGCGCCAGCAGCCCCGGTCCGACAGGGGGTAACACTGAAGCTTTCTTT.

The J gene is TRBJ2-1, the V gene TRBV7-8; 7 bases are shared with TRBD2. CDR3 length: 15 residues. CDR1 is SGHVS and CDR2 is FQNEAQ in the germline V gene. Unmatched junction bases numbered 5, after V lost 4 bases and J lost 2 bases. The CDR3: CASSYAGTTYNEQFF. Written as DNA, the CDR3 is TGTGCCAGCAGCTACGCCGGGACTACCTACAATGAGCAGTTCTTC. The full variable domain, with the rest looked up from reference TRBV7-8 and TRBJ2-1, is GAGVSQSPRYKVAKRGQDVALRCDPISGHVSLFWYQQALGQGPEFLTYFQNEAQLDKSGLPSDRFFAERPEGSVSTLKIQRTQQEDSAVYLCASSYAGTTYNEQFFGPGTRLTVL.